The 27 T cell receptor beta chains reported below all come from one sample, sequenced in a study of control samples from healthy donors and cancer patients. Repertoires were generated with immunoSEQ multiplex PCR, while TCRdb's copy carries only in-frame clones and drops some. This sample has some 150,000 clones, with around 90% found just once. Sequenced material: blood. The receptor source for this set is a man in his thirties or forties in good health.

This chain connects TRBV12-3 or TRBV12-4 to TRBJ1-1; D call uncertain. This CDR3 has 13 amino acids. V was shortened by 4 bases and J by 0 bases, with 6 bases between the two germline ends. CDR3 residues: CASSSQLNTEAFF. CDR3 bases: TGTGCCAGCAGTTCCCAGTTGAACACTGAAGCTTTCTTT.

This clone was counted a single time. J is TRBJ2-1 and V is TRBV10-3; 11 bases match TRBD2. Germline trimming cut 6 bases from V and 7 bases from J; bases unmatched to any gene: 8. Germline V gene sequence: CDR1 ENHRY, CDR2 SYGVKD. The CDR3 is made up of 15 amino acids. The CDR3 region has the DNA TGTGCCATCAGGACTCTAGCGGGGGGAATGAATGAGCAGTTCTTC. Translated, it gives CAIRTLAGGMNEQFF.

This clone was seen a single time. V and J are TRBV19 and TRBJ2-5; D remains ambiguous. V dropped 8 bases and J dropped 1 base, with 11 bases sitting between them. The CDR3 contains 13 residues. Germline lookup yields CDR1 LNHDA and CDR2 SQIVND (reference sequence). The CDR3 protein is CASRRVGQETQYF. The CDR3 bases are TGTGCCAGTCGTCGGGTGGGCCAAGAGACCCAGTACTTC.

The chain recombines TRBV15 with TRBJ1-1; weak D call: TRBD1 (6 bases). The V end was cut by 3 bases, the J end by 1 base, with 12 bases between. From germline, CDR1 is LNHNV and CDR2 YYDKDF (reference sequence). The CDR3 is 15 residues long. In DNA form, the CDR3 reads TGTGCCACCAGCAGTACCGGGGGCCGGAACACTGAAGCTTTCTTT. Amino acids: CATSSTGGRNTEAFF.

The sample holds one count of this clone. The chain joins TRBV24-1 to TRBJ2-3; TRBD2 matches at 8 bases. After removal of 3 bases from V and 2 bases from J, the junction contained 3 bases not matched to a gene. The germline V gene encodes CDR1 KGHDR and CDR2 SFDVKD. The CDR3 sequence is 15 residues long. The CDR3 here is CATSDPGLVTDTQYF. CDR3 sequence (DNA): TGTGCCACCAGTGATCCGGGACTAGTCACAGATACGCAGTATTTT.

V gene TRBV6-5 combines with J gene TRBJ2-7; 10 nucleotides match TRBD1. With 4 bases clipped from V and 7 bases from J, the junction kept 7 bases outside the gene matches. The CDR3 spans 14 residues. Germline values: CDR1 MNHEY, CDR2 SVGAGI. In DNA form, the CDR3 reads TGTGCCAGCAGTTGGGGACAGGGGTTGGGGGAGCAGTACTTC. Its protein is CASSWGQGLGEQYF.

The count of this clone is one. The chain couples TRBV27 to TRBJ2-7; the D gene is possibly TRBD1 (5 bases). V dropped 5 bases and J dropped 3 bases, with 11 bases sitting between them. Germline-derived CDR1 and CDR2 are MNHEY and SMNVEV (reference sequence). The CDR3 has 13 amino acids. The CDR3 DNA sequence: TGTGCCAGCAGTCGACAGAACCTCTACGAGCAGTACTTC. It yields the protein CASSRQNLYEQYF.

J is TRBJ1-2 and V is TRBV19, with 8 bases identical to TRBD1. V lost 7 bases and J lost 8; bases outside the gene matches: 12. The CDR3 spans 14 residues. The germline CDR1 and CDR2 sequences are LNHDA and SQIVND (reference sequence). The chain's CDR3 is CASTNLGQGEGYTF. Here the CDR3 DNA reads TGTGCCAGTACCAATCTAGGACAGGGCGAAGGCTACACCTTC.

The genes are TRBV27 and TRBJ2-2; D is unclear. Germline CDR1 and CDR2: MNHEY and SMNVEV (reference sequence). Trimming stripped 4 bases from V and 1 base from J, with 4 bases between. The CDR3 has 13 residues. The CDR3 bases are TGTGCCAGCAGTTGGGGGAACACCGGGGAGCTGTTTTTT. Its translation: CASSWGNTGELFF.

The J gene is TRBJ2-7, the V gene TRBV11-2, with 14 bases identical to TRBD2. The ends lost 3 bases at V and 4 bases at J; junction bases unmatched: 2. Germline values: CDR1 SGHAT, CDR2 FQNNGV. The CDR3 loop spans 15 amino acids. CDR3 sequence (DNA): TGTGCCAGCAGCTTGTGGACTAGCGGGGGGTACGAGCAGTACTTC. Amino acid sequence: CASSLWTSGGYEQYF. The whole variable domain, remainder taken from reference TRBV11-2 and TRBJ2-7, is EAGVAQSPRYKIIEKRQSVAFWCNPISGHATLYWYQQILGQGPKLLIQFQNNGVVDDSQLPKDRFSAERLKGVDSTLKIQPAKLEDSAVYLCASSLWTSGGYEQYFGPGTRLTVT.

The V and J genes are TRBV9 and TRBJ2-7, with D perhaps TRBD2 (6 bases). The CDR3 has 15 residues. V was trimmed by 1 base and J by 5 bases, leaving 16 bases between them. Germline values: CDR1 SGDLS, CDR2 YYNGEE. The CDR3 loop reads CASSVQAGGINEQYF. CDR3 coding DNA: TGTGCCAGCAGCGTACAGGCCGGAGGGATTAACGAGCAGTACTTC.

The V gene is TRBV29-1, the J gene TRBJ2-6; D gene uncertain. V lost 5 bases and J lost 2, with 10 bases in between. Germline CDR1 is SQVTM and CDR2 is ANQGSEA. This CDR3 is 14 amino acids long. CDR3 sequence reads: CSVPGSAGANVLTF. CDR3 nucleotide sequence: TGCAGCGTTCCCGGATCTGCTGGGGCCAACGTCCTGACTTTC.

In the case of this clone: The same CDR3 is also encoded by other DNA sequences in this sample. The V and J genes are TRBV5-4 and TRBJ1-2; 7 bases line up with TRBD1. Trimming took 1 base from V and 4 from J; bases not matched to a gene: 1. This CDR3 is built from 13 residues. Germline CDR1 SGHNT, CDR2 YYREEE (reference sequence). DNA for the CDR3: TGTGCCAGCAGCTTGCCAGGGGGCTATGGCTACACCTTC. Translation gives CASSLPGGYGYTF.

This clone was seen a single time. The chain employs TRBV21-1 and TRBJ2-6; the table gives TRBD1 as D, unverified against the DNA. TRBV21-1 is designated a pseudogene. This CDR3 contains 18 residues. CDR3 loop: CASSSGTATSSGANVLTF. Here the CDR3 DNA reads TGTGCCAGCAGCAGCGGGACAGCCACTAGCTCTGGGGCCAACGTCCTGACTTTC.

The chain uses TRBV21-1 and TRBJ1-5; the table's TRBD1 call for D was not verified on the DNA. TRBV21-1 is described as a pseudogene. The CDR3 has 15 amino acids. The CDR3 DNA follows: TGTGCCAGCACTAACAGGGTTGCGGGCAATCAGCCCCAGCATTTT. Its translation: CASTNRVAGNQPQHF.

This sequence joins TRBV27 and TRBJ2-5; no reliable D call. From germline, CDR1 is MNHEY and CDR2 SMNVEV (reference sequence). V gave up 5 bases and J gave up 0 bases, with 10 bases separating them. CDR3 length equals 14 residues. The CDR3 bases are TGTGCCAGCAGTCGGGTAGGTCACCAAGAGACCCAGTACTTC. It yields the protein CASSRVGHQETQYF.

The chain has TRBV7-9 and TRBJ1-5, with 8 bases aligning to TRBD1. Germline CDR1 and CDR2: SEHNR and FQNEAQ (reference sequence). This CDR3 comprises 13 residues. The V gene end was trimmed by 5 bases and the J gene end by 7 bases; junction bases not matched to a gene: 4. The CDR3 DNA is TGTGCCAGCAGCGCAACAGGGGGACAGCCCCAGCATTTT. Its protein is CASSATGGQPQHF.

V gene TRBV7-8 combines with J gene TRBJ1-1; 10 bases are a match to TRBD1. The J segment lost 4 bases and the V segment lost 5 bases, leaving 1 base of the junction unmatched. CDR1 and CDR2 from the germline V gene are SGHVS and FQNEAQ. The length of the CDR3 is 13 residues. DNA for the CDR3: TGTGCCAGCAGCCGGGACAGGGGCACTGAAGCTTTCTTT. Amino acids: CASSRDRGTEAFF.

CDR3 DNA: TGCGCCAGCTTGGGGACTAGCGGGGGGACCCCCTACGAGCAGTACTTC. Translation gives CASLGTSGGTPYEQYF. The gene calls are TRBV10-2 and TRBJ2-7; the match to TRBD2 covers 15 bases. Germline CDR1 reads WSHSY; CDR2 reads SAAADI. This CDR3 has 16 amino acids. The trim removed 8 bases at V and 2 bases at J, leaving 7 bases unmatched.

This chain joins TRBV5-1 and TRBJ1-5; 7 positions match TRBD1. This CDR3 has 14 amino acids. V was clipped by 0 bases and J by 6 bases; unmatched bases: 3. Germline V gives CDR1 SGHRS, CDR2 YFSETQ. The CDR3 sequence is CASSLGGGGQPQHF. The DNA for the CDR3 is TGCGCCAGCAGCTTGGGAGGGGGCGGTCAGCCCCAGCATTTT. Filled out from reference TRBV5-1 and TRBJ1-5, the complete variable domain reads KAGVTQTPRYLIKTRGQQVTLSCSPISGHRSVSWYQQTPGQGLQFLFEYFSETQRNKGNFPGRFSGRQFSNSRSEMNVSTLELGDSALYLCASSLGGGGQPQHFGDGTRLSIL.

Comments on this clone: Sequence at one end of the junction differs from germline and may be a read error. The rearrangement joins TRBV7-6 to TRBJ2-3; TRBD1 matches 8 bases. Germline lookup yields CDR1 SGHVS and CDR2 FNYEAQ. This CDR3 comprises 15 residues. DNA of the CDR3: TGTGCCAGCAGCTCATCATCGGCTGGGACAGGTACGCAGTATTTT. Translated, it gives CASSSSSAGTGTQYF. Full variable domain (missing parts from reference TRBV7-6 and TRBJ2-3): GAGVSQSPRYKVTKRGQDVALRCDPISGHVSLYWYRQALGQGPEFLTYFNYEAQQDKSGLPNDRFSAERPEGSISTLTIQRTEQRDSAMYRCASSSSSAGTGTQYFGPGTRLTVL.

This clone showed up just once. The chain is built from TRBV3-1 (or the pseudogene TRBV3-2) and TRBJ2-7, with D possibly matching TRBD1 (6 bases). In germline, CDR1 is LGHDT, CDR2 YNNKEL (reference sequence). The CDR3 runs 14 residues. V dropped 1 base and J dropped 5 bases, with 12 bases sitting between them. The CDR3, as DNA: TGTGCCAGCAGCCAAGGAACAGGGCGGCACGAGCAGTACTTC. This codes for CASSQGTGRHEQYF.

The rearrangement links TRBV28 to TRBJ2-1; D is uncertain. V was cut by 3 bases and J by 5 bases, with 5 bases left in between. Germline CDR1 reads MDHEN; CDR2 reads SYDVKM. The CDR3 is 12 residues long. The CDR3, as DNA: TGTGCCAGCAGTTTCCAGAACAATGAGCAGTTCTTC. It is translated as CASSFQNNEQFF. The full variable domain, completed using reference TRBV28 and TRBJ2-1, is DVKVTQSSRYLVKRTGEKVFLECVQDMDHENMFWYRQDPGLGLRLIYFSYDVKMKEKGDIPEGYSVSREKKERFSLILESASTNQTSMYLCASSFQNNEQFFGPGTRLTVL.

This rearrangement joins TRBV6-1 to TRBJ2-3; D is unresolved. The V gene lost 2 bases and the J gene lost 7 bases, with 13 bases spanning the gap. The CDR3 sequence is 14 residues long. CDR1 MNHNS and CDR2 SASEGT come from the germline V gene. This chain's CDR3 is CASSELARGNTQYF. CDR3 DNA: TGTGCCAGCAGTGAACTCGCTCGCGGAAATACGCAGTATTTT.

This chain links TRBV5-4 with TRBJ1-2, with D possibly TRBD1 on 6 matching bases. CDR3 length: 15 residues. Germline CDR1 reads SGHNT; CDR2 reads YYREEE (reference sequence). The ends were cut back, 4 bases at V and 4 bases at J, with 17 bases in the middle. CDR3 DNA: TGTGCCAGCAGCCCTTGGAATGACAGGCCCTATGGCTACACCTTC. Translating gives CASSPWNDRPYGYTF.

The CDR3 region is CATSSAGTGNTIYF. The DNA of the CDR3 is TGTGCCACCAGCAGCGCAGGGACCGGAAACACCATATATTTT. This chain uses TRBV15 with TRBJ1-3, with a tentative D call TRBD1 (5 bases). V lost 3 bases and J 4 bases, leaving 10 bases between the germline ends. There are 14 residues in the CDR3. Germline V gene data show CDR1 as LNHNV and CDR2 as YYDKDF (reference sequence).

V is TRBV27 and J is TRBJ1-5; D may be TRBD1 (5 bases). This CDR3 has 13 amino acids. Germline CDR1 is MNHEY and CDR2 is SMNVEV (reference sequence). Trimming stripped 0 bases from V and 7 bases from J, with 7 bases between. In DNA form, the CDR3 reads TGTGCCAGCAGTTTATCGGGGGGACAGCCCCAGCATTTT. The encoded protein is CASSLSGGQPQHF.